The 23 T cell receptor beta chains given below trace back to one sample, sequenced in a study of T cells in Graves' hyperthyroidism and ophthalmopathy. The CDR3 regions of TCR beta were amplified from RNA transcripts. Carried out on the TCR CDR3, a first-round RT-PCR used the HTBI primer set. Using its own MiXCR run on the multiplex PCR reads, TCRdb lists one record per CDR3 protein. Here the sample spans hundreds of thousands of distinct CDR3 sequences, over 40% being singletons. Source material: peripheral blood or thyroid tissue (not recorded which). The receptor set was obtained from an adult man with Graves' disease, either hyperthyroidism or ophthalmopathy (not recorded which).

The count of this clonotype is one. The chain links TRBV5-8 to TRBJ1-4; 7 bases are shared with TRBD1. Per the germline V gene, CDR1 is SGHTS and CDR2 is YDEGEE. The trim removed 4 bases at V and 5 bases at J, leaving 8 bases unmatched. This CDR3 is 15 amino acids long. The CDR3 bases are TGTGCCAGCAGCCTGATCGGGACAGTGAATGAAAAACTGTTTTTT. It encodes CASSLIGTVNEKLFF.

J is TRBJ2-7 and V is TRBV13, with 7 nucleotides matching TRBD2. This CDR3 has 12 residues. Trimming removed 6 bases from V and 6 bases from J; junction bases left unmatched: 5. The V gene's germline CDR1 is PRHDT and CDR2 FYEKMQ (reference sequence). CDR3: CASSLRELEQYF. The CDR3 DNA is TGTGCCAGCAGTTTGCGGGAGCTCGAGCAGTACTTC.

The V and J genes are TRBV2 and TRBJ1-2, with 8 bases identical to TRBD1. Germline V gives CDR1 SNHLY, CDR2 FYNNEI. V was clipped by 7 bases and J by 7 bases; unmatched bases: 11. This CDR3 has 14 residues. The CDR3 spells CASILDRGNGGYTF. Written as DNA, the CDR3 is TGTGCCAGCATCCTCGACAGGGGAAACGGTGGCTACACCTTC.

In its sample, this clonotype was seen many times. The rearrangement uses TRBV19 and TRBJ1-3, with D uncertain. From germline, CDR1 is LNHDA and CDR2 SQIVND (reference sequence). This CDR3 spans 14 amino acids. V was clipped by 5 bases and J by 0 bases, with 8 bases between them. The DNA for the CDR3 is TGTGCCAGTAGTCTTTGGGGCTCTGGAAACACCATATATTTT. It specifies CASSLWGSGNTIYF.

As to this clonotype: An end of the junction does not agree with germline; a read error may underlie this. This rearrangement joins TRBV29-1 to TRBJ1-2, with D unclear. The CDR3 is 14 amino acids. Per the germline V gene, CDR1 is SQVTM and CDR2 is ANQGSEA. CDR3 in DNA: TGCAGCCAAGGCTTGCCCCAAGAAGGGAATGGCTGCACCTTC. It codes for CSQGLPQEGNGCTF. The whole variable domain, remainder taken from reference TRBV29-1 and TRBJ1-2, is SAVISQKPSRDICQRGTSLTIQCQVDSQVTMMFWYRQQPGQSLTLIATANQGSEATYESGFVIDKFPISRPNLTFSTLTVSNMSPEDSSIYLCSQGLPQEGNGCTFGSGTRLTVV.

This clonotype was seen at least ten times. The genes are TRBV29-1 and TRBJ1-2; D may be TRBD1 (5 bases). The CDR3 sequence is 14 residues long. V was shortened by 1 base and J by 7 bases, with 16 bases between the two germline ends. Germline V lookup: CDR1 SQVTM, CDR2 ANQGSEA. The CDR3 spells CSVEVGVRVGGYTF. The DNA of the CDR3 is TGCAGCGTTGAAGTGGGGGTCAGAGTCGGTGGCTACACCTTC.

This clonotype was found a few times. V and J are TRBV7-8 and TRBJ2-5; the match to TRBD2 covers 7 bases. The CDR3 has 17 residues. V dropped 4 bases and J dropped 4; count of bases not matched to a gene: 15. CDR1 and CDR2 from the germline V gene are SGHVS and FQNEAQ. CDR3 DNA sequence: TGTGCCAGCAGCTCCCTCATTCTAGCGGTAGGGCCAGAGACCCAGTACTTC. This sequence encodes CASSSLILAVGPETQYF.

This clonotype was seen a single time. As DNA, the CDR3 is TGCAGCGTTGGGGAACAGGGGGAAAAACTGTTTTTT. Translating it yields CSVGEQGEKLFF. The chain employs TRBV29-1 and TRBJ1-4; 7 nucleotides align to TRBD1. CDR1 SQVTM and CDR2 ANQGSEA come from the germline V gene. This CDR3 has 12 residues. With V trimmed by 4 bases and J by 8 bases, 4 bases remained unmatched.

The V and J genes are TRBV29-1 and TRBJ1-2; no firm D call. CDR3 length: 12 residues. V shed 8 bases and J shed 7 bases, with 17 bases lying between them. Per germline, CDR1 SQVTM and CDR2 ANQGSEA. For the CDR3, the DNA is TGCAGCTACGGGCCGGGCGTGGGTGGCTACACCTTC. Translated: CSYGPGVGGYTF. Using reference TRBV29-1 and TRBJ1-2 for the parts outside the CDR3, the full variable domain is SAVISQKPSRDICQRGTSLTIQCQVDSQVTMMFWYRQQPGQSLTLIATANQGSEATYESGFVIDKFPISRPNLTFSTLTVSNMSPEDSSIYLCSYGPGVGGYTFGSGTRLTVV.

Of note for this clonotype: A single base separates this from a much larger clone, so it may be a read error. The J gene is TRBJ1-5, the V gene TRBV10-3, with 9 nucleotides matching TRBD1. Trimming took 10 bases from V and 1 from J; bases not matched to a gene: 11. Germline V lookup: CDR1 ENHRY, CDR2 SYGVKD. The CDR3 consists of 16 residues. CDR3 sequence reads: CATGPPGQGSNQPQHF. Written as DNA, the CDR3 is TGTGCCACCGGTCCCCCGGGACAGGGAAGCAATCAGCCCCAGCATTTT.

About this clonotype: Germline and junction disagree at one end, which may indicate a read error. V usage is TRBV5-1 and J usage is TRBJ1-1, with 8 bases fitting TRBD1. CDR1 SGHRS and CDR2 YFSETQ come from the germline V gene. This CDR3 contains 15 residues. The CDR3: CASSQSQGAGTEAFF. The CDR3 nucleotides read TGTGCCAGCAGCCAATCTCAGGGGGCAGGCACTGAAGCTTTCTTT.

This sequence joins TRBV20-1 and TRBJ2-5, with 8 nucleotides matching TRBD2. V shed 5 bases, J shed 4 bases, and the junction held 15 bases outside the gene matches. The germline V gene encodes CDR1 DFQATT and CDR2 SNEGSKA (reference sequence). The CDR3 extends over 16 amino acids. CDR3 in amino acids: CSAVADGRAKGETQYF. In nucleotides, the CDR3 is TGCAGTGCTGTCGCGGACGGGAGGGCCAAGGGAGAGACCCAGTACTTC.

Only a few counts were recorded for this clonotype. This chain links TRBV20-1 with TRBJ2-7; no firm D call. Trimming removed 3 bases at V and 5 bases at J, with 8 bases between. The CDR3 totals 11 residues. Germline lookup yields CDR1 DFQATT and CDR2 SNEGSKA (reference sequence). In DNA, the CDR3 is TGCAGTGCTAGTGTGGGCCACGAGCAGTACTTC. The encoded protein is CSASVGHEQYF.

Many counts were recorded for this clonotype. The V and J genes are TRBV24-1 and TRBJ1-2, with a weak D call TRBD1 (5 bases). Germline V gene sequence: CDR1 KGHDR, CDR2 SFDVKD. V was trimmed by 6 bases and J by 2 bases, leaving 12 bases between them. The CDR3 is 14 residues long. The CDR3, as DNA: TGTGCCACCAGTTCGGGGACGGGAAACTATGGCTACACCTTC. Translating gives CATSSGTGNYGYTF.

A remark on this clonotype: Since a much larger clone is just one base distant, this may be a read error. The chain combines TRBV7-9 with TRBJ1-2; possibly TRBD1 for D (6 bases). This CDR3 is 13 amino acids long. The germline V and J ends were trimmed by 1 base and 6 bases, with 9 bases remaining between them. Germline V gene lookup returns CDR1 SEHNR and CDR2 FQNEAQ (reference sequence). For the CDR3, the DNA is TGTGCCAGCAGCTTAGGAGGGGGGCATGGCTACACCTTC. Translation: CASSLGGGHGYTF.

This clonotype was observed many times. The chain couples TRBV15 to TRBJ1-2; D is ambiguous. V lost 3 bases and J 6 bases, leaving 14 bases between the germline ends. The CDR3 loop spans 14 amino acids. Germline V gene data show CDR1 as LNHNV and CDR2 as YYDKDF (reference sequence). The CDR3 here is CATSSIRAADGYTF. The CDR3 DNA reads TGTGCCACCAGCAGCATACGGGCAGCTGATGGCTACACCTTC.

J is TRBJ1-5 and V is TRBV2, with no clear D. V was clipped by 6 bases and J by 5 bases, with 17 bases between them. Per germline, CDR1 SNHLY and CDR2 FYNNEI. The CDR3 covers 15 residues. The CDR3, as DNA: TGTGCCAGCAGCCCCGAGGTAGGGATTGATCAGCCCCAGCATTTT. This gives the protein CASSPEVGIDQPQHF. Together with reference TRBV2 and TRBJ1-5, the CDR3 gives the full variable domain: EPEVTQTPSHQVTQMGQEVILRCVPISNHLYFYWYRQILGQKVEFLVSFYNNEISEKSEIFDDQFSVERPDGSNFTLKIRSTKLEDSAMYFCASSPEVGIDQPQHFGDGTRLSIL.

This clonotype appeared many times. The chain joins TRBV7-6 to TRBJ1-5, with a tentative D call TRBD1 (6 bases). The CDR3 is made up of 16 amino acids. Trimming left V 1 base short and J 1 base short, with 11 bases between. The germline gives CDR1 SGHVS, CDR2 FNYEAQ. CDR3 protein: CASSLGAQGSNQPQHF. DNA for the CDR3: TGTGCCAGCAGCTTAGGAGCGCAGGGGAGCAATCAGCCCCAGCATTTT.

A remark on this clonotype: A much larger clone sits a single nucleotide away, making a read error possible. CDR3 sequence: CSVEAGNQPQHF. As DNA, the CDR3 is TGCAGCGTTGAAGCTGGAAATCAGCCCCAGCATTTT. This chain uses TRBV29-1 with TRBJ1-5; D remains unclear. Trimming shortened V by 1 base and J by 4 bases, and 5 bases separated the two germline ends. The CDR3 runs 12 residues. Per germline, CDR1 SQVTM and CDR2 ANQGSEA. Full variable domain (remainder filled in from reference TRBV29-1 and TRBJ1-5): SAVISQKPSRDICQRGTSLTIQCQVDSQVTMMFWYRQQPGQSLTLIATANQGSEATYESGFVIDKFPISRPNLTFSTLTVSNMSPEDSSIYLCSVEAGNQPQHFGDGTRLSIL.

This clonotype has at least ten counts. V and J are TRBV2 and TRBJ1-2; no clear D. Trimming pared 8 bases from V and 3 bases from J, leaving 10 bases between. The germline V gene encodes CDR1 SNHLY and CDR2 FYNNEI. The CDR3 loop spans 12 amino acids. The CDR3 region has the DNA TGTGCCAGCCTGGGTCCGGACTATGGCTACACCTTC. It is translated as CASLGPDYGYTF.

Ten or more counts support this clonotype. The V gene is TRBV29-1, the J gene TRBJ1-2; a possible D gene is TRBD1 (6 bases). The CDR3 contains 12 residues. Trimming stripped 4 bases from V and 3 bases from J, with 9 bases between. Germline assignment: CDR1 SQVTM and CDR2 ANQGSEA. The CDR3 loop is CSVGPGDYGYTF. Here the CDR3 DNA reads TGCAGCGTTGGCCCAGGGGACTATGGCTACACCTTC. The whole variable domain, filled in from reference TRBV29-1 and TRBJ1-2, reads SAVISQKPSRDICQRGTSLTIQCQVDSQVTMMFWYRQQPGQSLTLIATANQGSEATYESGFVIDKFPISRPNLTFSTLTVSNMSPEDSSIYLCSVGPGDYGYTFGSGTRLTVV.

In its sample, this clonotype was seen a few times. The V and J genes are TRBV19 and TRBJ1-4; 7 bases are a match to TRBD1. V lost 6 bases, J lost 5 bases, and 3 bases stayed unmatched. From germline, CDR1 is LNHDA and CDR2 SQIVND (reference sequence). CDR3 size: 13 residues. Written as DNA, the CDR3 is TGTGCCAGTAGGGACAGGACGAATGAAAAACTGTTTTTT. Translation: CASRDRTNEKLFF.

This clonotype has ten or more counts. The chain couples TRBV7-2 to TRBJ1-2; D is possibly TRBD1 (5 bases). Trimming removed 1 base at V and 4 bases at J, with 10 bases between. In germline, CDR1 is SGHTA, CDR2 FQGNSA. The CDR3 is 14 amino acids. The CDR3 sequence: CASSLGQGLYGYTF. The CDR3 coding sequence is TGTGCCAGCAGCTTAGGGCAGGGCCTCTATGGCTACACCTTC.